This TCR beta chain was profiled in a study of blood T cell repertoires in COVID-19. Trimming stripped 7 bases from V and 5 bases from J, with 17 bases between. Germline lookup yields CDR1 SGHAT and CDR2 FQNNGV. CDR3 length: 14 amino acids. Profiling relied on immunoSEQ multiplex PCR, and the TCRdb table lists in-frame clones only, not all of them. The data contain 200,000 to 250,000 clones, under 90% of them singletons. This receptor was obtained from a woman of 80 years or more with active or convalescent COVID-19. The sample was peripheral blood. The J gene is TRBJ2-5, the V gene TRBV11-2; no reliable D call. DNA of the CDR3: TGTGCCAGCACCGAACTGCAATCCTACGAGACCCAGTACTTC. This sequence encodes CASTELQSYETQYF.